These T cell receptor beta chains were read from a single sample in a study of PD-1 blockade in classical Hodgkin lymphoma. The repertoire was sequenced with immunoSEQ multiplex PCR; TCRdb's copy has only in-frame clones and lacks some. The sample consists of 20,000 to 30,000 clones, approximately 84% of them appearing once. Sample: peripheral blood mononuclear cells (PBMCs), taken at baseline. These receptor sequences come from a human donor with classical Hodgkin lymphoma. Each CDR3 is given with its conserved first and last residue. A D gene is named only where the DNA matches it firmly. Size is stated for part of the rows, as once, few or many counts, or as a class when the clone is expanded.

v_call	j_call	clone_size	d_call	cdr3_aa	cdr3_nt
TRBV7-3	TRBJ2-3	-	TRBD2	CASSLRASGGPSKDTQYF	TGTGCCAGCAGCTTAAGGGCTAGCGGGGGACCTTCTAAAGATACGCAGTATTTT
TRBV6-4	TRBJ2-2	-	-	CASSESGTGELFF	TGTGCCAGCAGCGAAAGCGGCACCGGGGAGCTGTTTTTT
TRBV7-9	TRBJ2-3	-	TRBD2	CASSLAGTSGGADTQYF	TGTGCCAGCAGCTTAGCAGGGACTAGCGGGGGGGCAGATACGCAGTATTTT
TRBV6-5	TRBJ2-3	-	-	CASQKGRYADIGYF	TGTGCCAGCCAGAAAGGAAGATATGCTGATATAGGGTATTTT
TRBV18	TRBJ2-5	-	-	CASSQGTLQETQYF	TGTGCCAGCTCCCAAGGGACTTTACAAGAGACCCAGTACTTC
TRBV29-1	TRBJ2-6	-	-	CSVVDQAGANVLTF	TGCAGCGTTGTAGATCAGGCTGGGGCCAACGTCCTGACTTTC
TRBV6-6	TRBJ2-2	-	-	CASSYSGSDTGELFF	TGTGCCAGCAGTTATTCTGGGTCCGACACCGGGGAGCTGTTTTTT
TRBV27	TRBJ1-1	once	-	CASSPIQGTEAFF	TGTGCCAGCAGTCCAATACAGGGAACTGAAGCTTTCTTT
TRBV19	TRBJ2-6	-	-	CASSIGRDSGANVLTF	TGTGCCAGTAGTATCGGCCGAGACTCTGGGGCCAACGTCCTGACTTTC
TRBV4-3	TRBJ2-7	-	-	CASSQERTGGLGEQYF	TGCGCCAGCAGCCAAGAAAGGACGGGGGGCCTGGGCGAGCAGTACTTC
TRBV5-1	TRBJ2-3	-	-	CASNPASTDTQYF	TGCGCCAGCAATCCTGCTAGCACAGATACGCAGTATTTT
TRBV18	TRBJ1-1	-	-	CASSTIQEMNTEAFF	TGTGCCAGCTCAACCATACAGGAGATGAACACTGAAGCTTTCTTT
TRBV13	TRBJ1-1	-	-	CASSSGPGPMGGTEAFF	TGTGCCAGCAGCTCCGGCCCGGGACCTATGGGGGGCACTGAAGCTTTCTTT
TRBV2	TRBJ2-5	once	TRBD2	CASSTGLAGETQYF	TGTGCCAGCAGTACGGGACTAGCGGGGGAGACCCAGTACTTC
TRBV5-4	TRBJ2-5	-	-	CASSLAGREETQYF	TGTGCCAGCAGCTTGGCCGGCAGGGAAGAGACCCAGTACTTC
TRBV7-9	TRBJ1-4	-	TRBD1	CASSFGQGNEKLFF	TGTGCCAGCAGCTTTGGACAGGGGAATGAAAAACTGTTTTTT
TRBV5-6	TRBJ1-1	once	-	CASSGGTEAFF	TGTGCCAGCAGCGGAGGCACTGAAGCTTTCTTT
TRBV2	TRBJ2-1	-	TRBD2	CASSEMPGTSGYNEQFF	TGTGCCAGCAGCGAAATGCCAGGGACTAGCGGGTACAATGAGCAGTTCTTC
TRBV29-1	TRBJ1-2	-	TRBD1	CSVEDRGLGYGYTF	TGCAGCGTGGAGGACAGGGGGCTAGGCTATGGCTACACCTTC
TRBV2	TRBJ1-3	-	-	CASAGQISGNTIYF	TGTGCCAGTGCGGGACAAATCTCTGGAAACACCATATATTTT
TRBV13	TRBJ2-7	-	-	CASSLSGSSYEQYF	TGTGCCAGCAGCTTAAGTGGGAGCTCCTACGAGCAGTACTTC
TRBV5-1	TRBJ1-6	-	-	CASSLDGSSYNSPLHF	TGCGCCAGCAGCTTGGATGGGAGCTCCTATAATTCACCCCTCCACTTT
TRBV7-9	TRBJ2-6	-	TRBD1	CASSASGTGAGSGANVLTF	TGTGCCAGCAGCGCATCCGGGACAGGGGCCGGCTCTGGGGCCAACGTCCTGACTTTC
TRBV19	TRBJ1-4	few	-	CASSIWLNEKLFF	TGTGCCAGTAGTATATGGCTAAATGAAAAACTGTTTTTT
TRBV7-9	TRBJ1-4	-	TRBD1	CASSLDRGVNEKLFF	TGTGCCAGCAGCCTAGACAGGGGTGTAAATGAAAAACTGTTTTTT
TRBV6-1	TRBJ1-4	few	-	CASTQTAGSNEKLFF	TGTGCCAGTACTCAAACCGCAGGGTCTAATGAAAAACTGTTTTTT
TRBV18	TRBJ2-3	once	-	CASSLNRVDTQYF	TGTGCCAGCTCTCTCAACAGGGTAGATACGCAGTATTTT
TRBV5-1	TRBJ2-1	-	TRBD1	CASSLDPWDRSVNEQFF	TGCGCCAGCAGCTTGGACCCCTGGGACAGGTCAGTGAATGAGCAGTTCTTC
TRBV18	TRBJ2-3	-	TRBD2	CASSLTSGGAGDTQYF	TGTGCCAGCTCACTGACTAGCGGGGGGGCAGGAGATACGCAGTATTTT
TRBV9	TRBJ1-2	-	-	CASSPGPDYGYTF	TGTGCCAGCAGCCCCGGGCCTGACTATGGCTACACCTTC
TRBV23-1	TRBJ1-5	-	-	CASSQSASTGTHSNQPQHF	TGCGCCAGCAGTCAATCGGCCTCGACAGGTACCCATAGCAATCAGCCCCAGCATTTT
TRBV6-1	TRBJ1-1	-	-	CASKRSQVYTEAFF	TGTGCCAGCAAAAGGTCACAGGTTTACACTGAAGCTTTCTTT
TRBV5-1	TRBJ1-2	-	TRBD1	CASSPNPGGYGYTF	TGCGCCAGCAGCCCTAACCCAGGGGGCTATGGCTACACCTTC
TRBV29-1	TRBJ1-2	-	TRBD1	CSVGTGGYGYTF	TGCAGCGTCGGGACAGGGGGCTATGGCTACACCTTC
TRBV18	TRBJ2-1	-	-	CASSEVGGVEQFF	TGTGCCAGCTCAGAGGTGGGGGGCGTTGAGCAGTTCTTC
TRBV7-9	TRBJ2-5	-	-	CASSRDRTAETQYF	TGTGCCAGCAGCCGAGACCGAACCGCGGAGACCCAGTACTTC
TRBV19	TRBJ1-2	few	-	CASIGGNYGYTF	TGTGCCAGTATTGGGGGGAACTATGGCTACACCTTC